These 17 T cell receptor beta chains were all obtained from the same sample, sequenced in a study of CD8 T cells in ankylosing spondylitis. TCRdb itself ran the 5' RACE reads through MiXCR, one entry per CDR3 protein. Here the sample spans 250,000 to 300,000 distinct CDR3 sequences, about 20% being singletons. Sequencing used blood, either unsorted or a sorted T cell fraction (not recorded which). Receptors originate from a male donor with ankylosing spondylitis or in good health (not recorded which).

This clonotype has just a few counts. The gene calls are TRBV29-1 and TRBJ1-4, with a weak D call TRBD1 (5 bases). V was shortened by 7 bases and J by 13 bases, with 16 bases between the two germline ends. In germline, CDR1 is SQVTM, CDR2 ANQGSEA. This CDR3 has 11 amino acids. In DNA form, the CDR3 reads TGCAGCGCAGCGGCGGGGGAAGGACTGTTTTTT. Protein: CSAAAGEGLFF.

V usage is TRBV7-2 and J usage is TRBJ2-5; 7 bases are a match to TRBD1. This CDR3 is built from 13 residues. Per the germline V gene, CDR1 is SGHTA and CDR2 is FQGNSA. V gave up 6 bases and J gave up 5 bases; unmatched junction bases: 6. The CDR3 DNA follows: TGTGCCAGCAGTCTCGGGACAGCGGAGACCCAGTACTTC. Amino acids: CASSLGTAETQYF.

Comments on this clonotype: This sequence may be a read error, since a much larger clone differs from it by one base. The chain uses TRBV29-1 and TRBJ1-5; D is uncertain. The CDR3 covers 12 residues. V dropped 4 bases and J dropped 6 bases, with 10 bases sitting between them. Germline CDR1 is SQVTM and CDR2 is ANQGSEA. This CDR3 is CSVAEVGQPQHF. CDR3 DNA: TGCAGCGTTGCAGAGGTGGGTCAGCCCCAGCATTTT.

This clonotype was counted a few times. The chain combines TRBV24-1 with TRBJ2-1, with TRBD1 matching over 10 bases. The CDR3 length is 16 residues. Trimming removed 2 bases from V and 6 bases from J; junction bases left unmatched: 6. Germline loops: CDR1 KGHDR, CDR2 SFDVKD. This CDR3 is CATSDWGTGAGNEQFF. CDR3 nucleotide sequence: TGTGCCACCAGTGATTGGGGGACAGGGGCGGGCAATGAGCAGTTCTTC.

This chain links TRBV15 with TRBJ2-2; either TRBD1 or TRBD2 may fit D (7 bases each). Germline lookup yields CDR1 LNHNV and CDR2 YYDKDF (reference sequence). CDR3 length: 17 residues. The V gene lost 1 base and the J gene lost 0 bases, with 12 bases spanning the gap. DNA of the CDR3: TGTGCCACCAGCAGAGCCAGGGGGGGGTCGAACACCGGGGAGCTGTTTTTT. Translated, it gives CATSRARGGSNTGELFF.

The table lists this clonotype with a few counts. In DNA form, the CDR3 reads TGTGCCAGCAGTTCCTCGGGGTTCTATCAGCCCCAGCATTTT. It is translated as CASSSSGFYQPQHF. This chain uses TRBV12-3 or TRBV12-4 with TRBJ1-5; D is unclear. This CDR3 has 14 residues. The ends were cut back, 4 bases at V and 5 bases at J, with 12 bases in the middle.

This clonotype was counted once. The J gene is TRBJ2-7, the V gene TRBV20-1; 7 nucleotides align to TRBD2. Per germline, CDR1 DFQATT and CDR2 SNEGSKA (reference sequence). The V and J ends lost 4 bases and 6 bases, in that order; junction bases with no gene match: 9. This CDR3 is 13 amino acids long. The CDR3 sequence is CSAKRDQGAEQYV. The CDR3 DNA sequence: TGCAGTGCTAAGCGGGACCAGGGTGCCGAGCAGTACGTC.

This clonotype was observed a handful of times. V is TRBV6-1 and J is TRBJ2-7, with TRBD2 identical over 7 bases. This CDR3 is built from 16 residues. The trim removed 3 bases at V and 3 bases at J, leaving 11 bases unmatched. The germline CDR1 and CDR2 sequences are MNHNS and SASEGT. CDR3 sequence reads: CASSENIGRDFYEQYV. CDR3 coding DNA: TGTGCCAGCAGTGAGAACATAGGGAGGGACTTCTACGAGCAGTACGTC.

The CDR3 is CASSSGTSQWDEQYV. CDR3 sequence (DNA): TGCGCCAGCAGCTCCGGGACTAGCCAGTGGGACGAGCAGTACGTC. This chain links TRBV5-1 with TRBJ2-7, with 9 bases that match TRBD2. The trim removed 3 bases at V and 5 bases at J, leaving 9 bases unmatched. This CDR3 comprises 15 residues. The germline CDR1 and CDR2 sequences are SGHRS and YFSETQ.

The V and J genes are TRBV5-1 and TRBJ1-4; a possible D gene is TRBD1 (5 bases). Deletions cut 3 bases from V and 5 bases from J, with 14 bases between. The germline V gene has CDR1 SGHRS and CDR2 YFSETQ. The CDR3 has 15 residues. This CDR3 reads CASSSAGTLNEKLFF. The CDR3 DNA reads TGCGCCAGCAGCTCCGCCGGGACCCTAAATGAAAAACTGTTTTTT.

The gene calls are TRBV20-1 and TRBJ1-1; D remains ambiguous. V lost 5 bases to trimming and J lost 1 base, with 14 bases between them. The CDR3 sequence is 14 residues long. Germline V gene data show CDR1 as DFQATT and CDR2 as SNEGSKA (reference sequence). CDR3: CSAPIRHQNTEAFF. Written as DNA, the CDR3 is TGCAGTGCTCCGATACGCCACCAGAACACTGAAGCTTTCTTT.

This clonotype was counted many times. The chain carries TRBV27 and TRBJ2-1; 8 bases line up with TRBD1. The trim removed 6 bases at V and 5 bases at J, leaving 3 bases unmatched. The CDR3 extends over 13 amino acids. Germline lookup yields CDR1 MNHEY and CDR2 SMNVEV (reference sequence). As DNA, the CDR3 is TGTGCCAGCAGCCGGACAGGGAACAATGAGCAGTTCTTC. Residues: CASSRTGNNEQFF.

This clonotype was counted between two and nine times. The V call is TRBV5-1, the J call TRBJ2-3; 8 nucleotides line up with TRBD1. The V gene end was trimmed by 4 bases and the J gene end by 6 bases; junction bases not matched to a gene: 10. Germline-derived CDR1 and CDR2 are SGHRS and YFSETQ. The length of the CDR3 is 15 residues. CDR3 in amino acids: CASSTDGQGSDTQYF. For the CDR3, the DNA is TGCGCCAGCAGCACGGACGGACAGGGATCGGATACGCAGTATTTT.

This clonotype was observed a few times. The chain carries TRBV7-9 and TRBJ1-1, with D possibly matching TRBD1 (6 bases). The CDR3 length is 15 residues. Germline V gene data show CDR1 as SEHNR and CDR2 as FQNEAQ (reference sequence). Trimming took 1 base from V and 1 from J, leaving 10 bases between them. In nucleotides, the CDR3 is TGTGCCAGCAGCTTAGATCAGGGGACGAACACTGAAGCTTTCTTT. Residues: CASSLDQGTNTEAFF.

V and J are TRBV9 and TRBJ2-5, with a possible D match to TRBD1 (6 bases). The CDR3 consists of 15 residues. Trimming shortened V by 4 bases and J by 1 base, and 14 bases separated the two germline ends. CDR1 is SGDLS, CDR2 YYNGEE, per germline. The CDR3 region is CASSTMTGSQETQYF. The CDR3 DNA sequence: TGTGCCAGCAGCACTATGACAGGTAGCCAAGAGACCCAGTACTTC.

CDR3 DNA: TGTGCCAGCAGGGGTGCGGAGGGATACAATGAGCAGTTCTTC. Amino acids: CASRGAEGYNEQFF. The chain uses TRBV2 and TRBJ2-1, with D possibly matching TRBD2 (6 bases). Germline lookup yields CDR1 SNHLY and CDR2 FYNNEI. This CDR3 region has 14 residues. Trimming stripped 6 bases from V and 4 bases from J, with 13 bases between.

This clonotype was recorded once. The chain has TRBV9 and TRBJ2-3; 9 nucleotides match TRBD1. From germline, CDR1 is SGDLS and CDR2 YYNGEE. With 3 bases clipped from V and 3 bases from J, the junction kept 5 bases outside the gene matches. The CDR3 is 15 amino acids. The CDR3 loop is CASSEGQGDTDTQYF. The CDR3 DNA sequence: TGTGCCAGCAGCGAGGGACAGGGTGATACAGATACGCAGTATTTT.